The clone carrying this T cell receptor (beta chain) was detected only a few times. The antigen is not known. The data stem from a study of regulatory T cells in long-lasting Graves disease. Broader study findings: Persistent disease exhibited a predilection for TRBV28, TRBJ1-2 and TRBJ2-5.

CDR1 is MNHEY and CDR2 is SVGEGT in the germline V gene. Between the trimmed V and J ends, which lost 2 bases and 0 bases, there was a span of 14 bases. CDR3 length: 16 amino acids. The time point here: persistent/refractory GD, antithyroid drugs over 5 years with positive TRAb. The TCR library was made from RNA extracted from PBMCs. Blood from the periphery, about 9.7 milliliters in all, was drawn into EDTA tubes. Construction of the TCR beta libraries employed iRepertoire HTBI primers in conjunction with Arm-PCR of CDR3 regions. One entry per CDR3 protein results from TCRdb running MiXCR on the multiplex PCR reads. The table lists under 500,000 distinct CDR3 sequences, around 20% of them singletons.

The sample in question was peripheral blood mononuclear cells (PBMCs), obtained when the disease was refractory, from a patient treated with antithyroid drugs. This rearrangement joins TRBV6-2 or TRBV6-3 to TRBJ2-7; no clear D. This sequence originates from a female donor with Graves disease. This CDR3 is CASSYTYADSSYEQYF. The CDR3, as DNA: TGTGCCAGCAGTTACACCTATGCGGATAGCTCCTACGAGCAGTACTTC.